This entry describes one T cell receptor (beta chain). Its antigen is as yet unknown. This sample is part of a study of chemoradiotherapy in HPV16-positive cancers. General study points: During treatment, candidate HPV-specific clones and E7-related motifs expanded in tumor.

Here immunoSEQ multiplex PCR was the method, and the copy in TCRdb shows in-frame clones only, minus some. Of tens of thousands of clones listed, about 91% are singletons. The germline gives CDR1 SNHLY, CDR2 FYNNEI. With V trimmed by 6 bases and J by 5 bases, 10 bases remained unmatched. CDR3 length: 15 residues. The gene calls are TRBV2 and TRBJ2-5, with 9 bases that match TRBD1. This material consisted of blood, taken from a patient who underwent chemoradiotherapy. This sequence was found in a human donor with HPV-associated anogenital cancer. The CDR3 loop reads CASRHRDRVIETQYF. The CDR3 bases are TGTGCCAGCAGACATCGGGACAGGGTAATTGAGACCCAGTACTTC.